This T cell receptor beta chain was sequenced in a study of blood T cell repertoires in COVID-19 (TCRdb year 2020). Study-wide context: Samples covering the acute and convalescent phases of COVID-19 were provided by collaborators in the United States, Italy and Spain. The material from the prospective study consisted of cDNA or gDNA derived from T cells, B-cell-depleted T cells, or PBMCs. Samples were obtained from the ongoing ImmuneRACE study (first 160 participants) and from some 1,300 subjects provided by 6 global collaborators. Where available, HLA class I and class II types were taken from metadata supplied by the sample provider and were not determined by assay-based typing. Deeply sampled blood TCRbeta repertoires from subjects exposed to, actively infected with, or recovered from COVID-19 were included in the dataset. A de-identified subject ID, COVID-19 status, age in years and sex were almost always included in the sample metadata. A freely available public database, intended as a resource for researchers studying the immune response to SARS-CoV-2, is where the repertoires were released. On the study overall, not on this receptor specifically: The quantity of clinical and demographic metadata differed by source and by participant and was supplied without curation.

A few counts support this clone. Its antigen is currently not known. No clone much larger than this one lies a single base away; base qualities are absent. Collaborating institutions collected whole blood in K2EDTA tubes following their own protocols. For TCRbeta analysis, collaborators shipped samples in one of three forms: frozen whole blood, isolated PBMCs, or DNA extracted from either of those sample types. TCRbeta CDR3 regions were amplified from genomic DNA using the immunoSEQ Assay, a bias-controlled multiplex PCR. As for the original processing: Within the assay, amplification of reference gene primers was used to estimate how many nucleated cells each sample contained. Sequence reads were collapsed and filtered to measure the absolute abundance of every unique TCRbeta CDR3 rearrangement. For each sample, productive Simpson clonality was calculated by taking the square root of Simpson's diversity index across productive rearrangements. The source is immuneACCESS, and TCRdb retained only in-frame sequences with V and J called. Part of the clones is not carried over; for the studies checked, unresolved V genes explain less than half of this, and the remainder is unexplained. V, J and clone size derive from that table, while D and trimming were established from the DNA sequence. For this sample the table gives 85,000 to 100,000 clones, of which 70% to 85% were detected only once. Under 30% of the sample rests with the top ten.

Taken from cysteine to phenylalanine, the CDR3 has 17 residues. The sequence is cut down to CDR3 DNA, 51 bases in frame from base 1. The V end gives up 0 bases and the J end 7 bases, leaving 9 bases in the junction not matched to a gene. CDR1 LGHNA and CDR2 YNFKEQ were looked up in the germline V gene. The TCR originated in a woman aged 55-70 years in a cohort sampled during active or convalescent COVID-19. The chain employs TRBV4-2 and TRBJ1-6, with 7 central nucleotides matching TRBD1. Sequenced material: peripheral blood. The CDR3 amino acid sequence is: CASSQEEGRGNNSPLHF. The nucleotide sequence reads as follows: TGTGCCAGCAGCCAAGAGGAGGGCAGGGGGAACAATTCACCCCTCCACTTT.